These 5 T cell receptor beta chains originate from one sample sequenced in a study of OX40 agonist ivuxolimab in advanced cancers. Assay: immunoSEQ multiplex PCR; the TCRdb copy retains only in-frame clones and omits some. The profile shows approximately 94,000 clones, around 93% of them singletons. The material sequenced was CD4+ or CD8+ T cells sorted from blood, taken in a trial of the OX40 agonist ivuxolimab. The origin of the receptors is an adult with an advanced solid tumor such as melanoma, head and neck, liver or kidney cancer.

V gene TRBV7-3 combines with J gene TRBJ2-2; D might be TRBD2 (6 bases). Germline V lookup: CDR1 SGHTA, CDR2 FQGTGA. The length of the CDR3 is 16 residues. Trimming took 5 bases from V and 2 from J, leaving 15 bases between them. DNA for the CDR3: TGTGCCAGCAGCGCTGGCGGGGCCAAAAACACCGGGGAGCTGTTTTTT. This translates into CASSAGGAKNTGELFF. Combining the CDR3 with reference TRBV7-3 and TRBJ2-2 gives the whole variable domain GAGVSQTPSNKVTEKGKYVELRCDPISGHTALYWYRQSLGQGPEFLIYFQGTGAADDSGLPNDRFFAVRPEGSVSTLKIQRTERGDSAVYLCASSAGGAKNTGELFFGEGSRLTVL.

This chain uses TRBV7-9 with TRBJ2-7; 10 nucleotides match TRBD2. The V gene end was trimmed by 2 bases and the J gene end by 2 bases; junction bases not matched to a gene: 15. Germline CDR1 is SEHNR and CDR2 is FQNEAQ (reference sequence). The CDR3 has 19 residues. CDR3 nucleotides: TGTGCCAGCAGCTTACCCCGGACTAGCGGACCCGAGACCCCCTACGAGCAGTACTTC. Protein sequence: CASSLPRTSGPETPYEQYF.

The CDR3 loop reads CASNSPGFGELFF. For the CDR3, the DNA is TGTGCCAGCAATAGTCCGGGGTTCGGGGAGCTGTTTTTT. The rearrangement joins TRBV6-1 to TRBJ2-2, with D perhaps matching TRBD2 (5 bases). The ends were cut back, 7 bases at V and 7 bases at J, with 13 bases in the middle. Per the germline V gene, CDR1 is MNHNS and CDR2 is SASEGT. This CDR3 contains 13 residues.

This chain links TRBV5-6 with TRBJ1-2, with 8 bases aligning to TRBD1. This CDR3 is 13 amino acids long. Germline CDR1 and CDR2: SGHDT and YYEEEE. Losses at the gene ends were 0 bases for V and 8 bases for J; bases not matched to a gene: 3. The CDR3 region has the DNA TGTGCCAGCAGCTTGGCAGGGGGCGCGGGCTACACCTTC. Its translation: CASSLAGGAGYTF.

V is TRBV4-2 and J is TRBJ2-1; the match to TRBD2 covers 7 bases. The V gene's germline CDR1 is LGHNA and CDR2 YNFKEQ. The CDR3 runs to 17 residues. The J segment lost 3 bases and the V segment lost 2 bases, leaving 10 bases of the junction unmatched. The DNA of the CDR3 is TGTGCCAGCAGCCAAAAGGGAGCTAGCGGCGGCTACAATGAGCAGTTCTTC. Translated, it gives CASSQKGASGGYNEQFF.